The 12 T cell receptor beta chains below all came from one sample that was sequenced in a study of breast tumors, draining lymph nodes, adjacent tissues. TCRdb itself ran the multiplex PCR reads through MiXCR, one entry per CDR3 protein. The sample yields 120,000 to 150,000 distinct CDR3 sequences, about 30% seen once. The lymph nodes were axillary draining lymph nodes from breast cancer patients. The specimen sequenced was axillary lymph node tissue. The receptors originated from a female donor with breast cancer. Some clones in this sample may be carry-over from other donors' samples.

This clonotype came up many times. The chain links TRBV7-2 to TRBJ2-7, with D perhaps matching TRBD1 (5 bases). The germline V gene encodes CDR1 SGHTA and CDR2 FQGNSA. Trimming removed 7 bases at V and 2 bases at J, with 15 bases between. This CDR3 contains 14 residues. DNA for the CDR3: TGTGCCAGCACCTTCAACCAGGGCGCCTACGAGCAGTACTTC. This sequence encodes CASTFNQGAYEQYF.

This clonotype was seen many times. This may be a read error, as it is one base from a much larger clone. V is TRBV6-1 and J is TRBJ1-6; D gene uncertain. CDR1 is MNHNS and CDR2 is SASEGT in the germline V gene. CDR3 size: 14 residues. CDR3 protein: CASSAGPYNSPLYF. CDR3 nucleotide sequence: TGTGCCAGCAGTGCCGGGCCGTATAATTCACCCCTCTACTTT.

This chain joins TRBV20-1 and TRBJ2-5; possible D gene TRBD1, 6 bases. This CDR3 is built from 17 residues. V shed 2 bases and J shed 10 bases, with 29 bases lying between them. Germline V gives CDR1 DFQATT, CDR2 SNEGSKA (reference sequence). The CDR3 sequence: CSARTTPPIQGPGLQYF. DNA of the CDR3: TGCAGTGCTAGAACCACCCCACCTATACAGGGCCCAGGGCTCCAGTACTTC.

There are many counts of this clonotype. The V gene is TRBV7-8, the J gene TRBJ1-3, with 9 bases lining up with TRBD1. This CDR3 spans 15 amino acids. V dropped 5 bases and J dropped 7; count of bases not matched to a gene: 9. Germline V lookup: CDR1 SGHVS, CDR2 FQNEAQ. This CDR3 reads CASSTTGGSRNTIYF. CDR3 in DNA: TGTGCCAGCAGCACAACAGGGGGCTCCCGGAACACCATATATTTT. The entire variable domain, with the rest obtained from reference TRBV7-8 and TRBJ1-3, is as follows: GAGVSQSPRYKVAKRGQDVALRCDPISGHVSLFWYQQALGQGPEFLTYFQNEAQLDKSGLPSDRFFAERPEGSVSTLKIQRTQQEDSAVYLCASSTTGGSRNTIYFGEGSWLTVV.

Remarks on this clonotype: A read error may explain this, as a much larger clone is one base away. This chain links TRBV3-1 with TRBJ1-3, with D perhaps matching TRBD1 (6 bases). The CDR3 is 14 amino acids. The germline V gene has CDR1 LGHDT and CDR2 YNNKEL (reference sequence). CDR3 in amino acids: CPSSHVGGGNTIYF. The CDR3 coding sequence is TGTCCCAGCAGCCACGTAGGGGGGGGAAACACCATATATTTT.

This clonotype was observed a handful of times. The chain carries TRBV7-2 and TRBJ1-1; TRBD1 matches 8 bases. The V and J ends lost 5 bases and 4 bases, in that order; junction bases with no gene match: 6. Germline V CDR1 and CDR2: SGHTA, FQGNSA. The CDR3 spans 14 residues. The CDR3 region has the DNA TGTGCCAGCAGCCCATCCACAGGGGGCACTGAAGCTTTCTTT. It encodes CASSPSTGGTEAFF. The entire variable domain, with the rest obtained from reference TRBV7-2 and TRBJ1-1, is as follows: GAGVSQSPSNKVTEKGKDVELRCDPISGHTALYWYRQSLGQGLEFLIYFQGNSAPDKSGLPSDRFSAERTGGSVSTLTIQRTQQEDSAVYLCASSPSTGGTEAFFGQGTRLTVV.

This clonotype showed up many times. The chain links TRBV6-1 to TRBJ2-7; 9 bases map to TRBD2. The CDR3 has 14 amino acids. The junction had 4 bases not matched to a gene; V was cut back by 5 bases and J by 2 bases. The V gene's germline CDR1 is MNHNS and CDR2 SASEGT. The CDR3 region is CASSSAGGPYEQYF. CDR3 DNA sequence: TGTGCCAGCAGTTCTGCGGGGGGGCCCTACGAGCAGTACTTC.

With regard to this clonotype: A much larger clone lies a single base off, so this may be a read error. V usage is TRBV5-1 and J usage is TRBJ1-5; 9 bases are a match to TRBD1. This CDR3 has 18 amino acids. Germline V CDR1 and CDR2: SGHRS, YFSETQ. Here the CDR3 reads CASSLAPTGGGRGQPQRF. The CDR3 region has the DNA TGCGCCAGCAGCTTGGCCCCGACAGGGGGGGGTAGAGGTCAGCCCCAGCGTTTT. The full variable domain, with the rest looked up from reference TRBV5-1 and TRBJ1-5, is KAGVTQTPRYLIKTRGQQVTLSCSPISGHRSVSWYQQTPGQGLQFLFEYFSETQRNKGNFPGRFSGRQFSNSRSEMNVSTLELGDSALYLCASSLAPTGGGRGQPQRFGDGTRLSIL.

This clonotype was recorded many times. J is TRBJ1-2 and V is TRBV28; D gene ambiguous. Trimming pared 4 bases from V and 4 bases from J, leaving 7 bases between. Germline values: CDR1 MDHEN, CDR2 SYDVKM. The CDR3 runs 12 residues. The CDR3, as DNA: TGTGCCAGCAGTTCCCTACGCTATGGCTACACCTTC. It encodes CASSSLRYGYTF.

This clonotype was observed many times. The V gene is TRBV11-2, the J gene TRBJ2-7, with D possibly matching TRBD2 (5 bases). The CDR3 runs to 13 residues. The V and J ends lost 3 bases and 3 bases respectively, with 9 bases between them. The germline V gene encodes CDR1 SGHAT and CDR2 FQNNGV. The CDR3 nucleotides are TGTGCCAGCAGCTTCCGGGGAATCTACGAGCAGTACTTC. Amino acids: CASSFRGIYEQYF.

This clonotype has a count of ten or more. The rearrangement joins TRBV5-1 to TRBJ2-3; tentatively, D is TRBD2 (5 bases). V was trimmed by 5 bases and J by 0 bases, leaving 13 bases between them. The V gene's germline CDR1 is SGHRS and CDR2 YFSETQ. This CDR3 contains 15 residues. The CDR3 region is CASSLRVTSTDTQYF. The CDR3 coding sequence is TGCGCCAGCAGTTTGAGGGTAACTAGCACAGATACGCAGTATTTT.

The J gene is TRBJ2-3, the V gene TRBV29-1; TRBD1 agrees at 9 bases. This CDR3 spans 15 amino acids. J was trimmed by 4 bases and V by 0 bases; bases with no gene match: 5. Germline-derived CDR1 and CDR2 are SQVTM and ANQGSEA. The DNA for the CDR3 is TGCAGCGTTGAAGATAGGTGGACAGGGGCAGATACGCAGTATTTT. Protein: CSVEDRWTGADTQYF.